A selection of T cell receptor beta chains follows, all from one sample in a study of T-cell memory formation after mild COVID-19. TCRdb redid the calling of the 5' RACE reads with MiXCR, one entry per CDR3 protein. The repertoire consists of 300,000 or so distinct CDR3 sequences, with 15% to 20% occurring once and the leading ten covering about a fifth. Sequencing was done on a sample of PBMCs or a T cell subset sorted from them (not recorded which). These receptors came from a man younger than 30 who had mild COVID-19 (a few samples of this study predate the infection). Cell type and time point are not known. Each CDR3 is given with its conserved first and last residue. A D gene is named only where the DNA matches it firmly. The size field is filled for only some rows; it gives once, few, many or a size class.

CDR3 DNA: TGTGCCAGCAGTTACGGAGTAGGACTAGATTGGACCCAGTACTTC
CDR3 protein: CASSYGVGLDWTQYF
D gene: TRBD2
J gene: TRBJ2-5
clone size: few
V gene: TRBV6-2/TRBV6-3

CDR3 DNA: TGTGCCAGCAGTTTACGGCCTAGCGGGGGGCTCAATGAGCAGTTCTTC
CDR3 protein: CASSLRPSGGLNEQFF
D gene: TRBD2
J gene: TRBJ2-1
clone size: .
V gene: TRBV27

CDR3 DNA: TGTGCCAGCAGCTTGGAGGGGATGGACACTGAAGCTTTCTTT
CDR3 protein: CASSLEGMDTEAFF
D gene: .
J gene: TRBJ1-1
clone size: .
V gene: TRBV5-4

CDR3 DNA: TGTGCCAGCAGCCAAGTGCAGGGAAAAGCTTTCTTT
CDR3 protein: CASSQVQGKAFF
D gene: .
J gene: TRBJ1-1
clone size: few
V gene: TRBV4-2

CDR3 DNA: TGTGCCAGCAGCTTCGACTACTTGCTACGCGAGCAGTACTTC
CDR3 protein: CASSFDYLLREQYF
D gene: .
J gene: TRBJ2-7
clone size: few
V gene: TRBV11-2

CDR3 DNA: TGCGCCAGCAGCCGAACCCCTCCGGGACTAGCCGGGTACGAGCAGTACTTC
CDR3 protein: CASSRTPPGLAGYEQYF
D gene: TRBD2
J gene: TRBJ2-7
clone size: few
V gene: TRBV4-1

CDR3 DNA: TGTGCCATCAAATCACGGCAGGGCGGCGAGACCCAGTACTTC
CDR3 protein: CAIKSRQGGETQYF
D gene: .
J gene: TRBJ2-5
clone size: many
V gene: TRBV10-3

CDR3 DNA: TGTGCCAGCAGCTTAGGGTACCGTCGAGGTTACGAGCAGTACTTC
CDR3 protein: CASSLGYRRGYEQYF
D gene: .
J gene: TRBJ2-7
clone size: few
V gene: TRBV11-2

CDR3 DNA: TGTGCCAGCAGCGGAGGACTAGCGGGCTACAATGAGCAGTTCTTC
CDR3 protein: CASSGGLAGYNEQFF
D gene: TRBD2
J gene: TRBJ2-1
clone size: few
V gene: TRBV7-2

CDR3 DNA: TGTGCCAGCAGTTCGCCGACAGGTTATGGCTACACCTTC
CDR3 protein: CASSSPTGYGYTF
D gene: .
J gene: TRBJ1-2
clone size: .
V gene: TRBV12-3/TRBV12-4

CDR3 DNA: TGTGCCAGCAGCTCCTCGGTATCCTCAGGACCCTGGCGGGGTAGACGTCCCGATACGCAGTATTTT
CDR3 protein: CASSSSVSSGPWRGRRPDTQYF
D gene: .
J gene: TRBJ2-3
clone size: few
V gene: TRBV7-9

CDR3 DNA: TGCAGCGTTGAAGGGGGCCAGAACACTGAAGCTTTCTTT
CDR3 protein: CSVEGGQNTEAFF
D gene: .
J gene: TRBJ1-1
clone size: many
V gene: TRBV29-1

CDR3 DNA: TGCGCCAGCAGCCAAGAGGGACAGGTCATCTATGGCTACACCTTC
CDR3 protein: CASSQEGQVIYGYTF
D gene: TRBD1
J gene: TRBJ1-2
clone size: .
V gene: TRBV4-1

CDR3 DNA: TGTGCCAGCAGCCAAGGGTCGGCCTTTACTAGCACAGATACGCAGTATTTT
CDR3 protein: CASSQGSAFTSTDTQYF
D gene: .
J gene: TRBJ2-3
clone size: .
V gene: TRBV4-2

CDR3 DNA: TGCGCCAGCAGCCAAGCAGCGGGGGCTACAGATACGCAGTATTTT
CDR3 protein: CASSQAAGATDTQYF
D gene: TRBD2
J gene: TRBJ2-3
clone size: .
V gene: TRBV4-1

CDR3 DNA: TGCGCCAGCAGCTTGCTGGGGGACGGCACTGAAGCTTTCTTT
CDR3 protein: CASSLLGDGTEAFF
D gene: .
J gene: TRBJ1-1
clone size: .
V gene: TRBV5-1

CDR3 DNA: TGCGCCAGCAGTCCGACACCATCCTATGGCTACACCTTC
CDR3 protein: CASSPTPSYGYTF
D gene: .
J gene: TRBJ1-2
clone size: few
V gene: TRBV5-1

CDR3 DNA: TGCGCCAGCAGCGCCCCAAGCTCTGGGGCCAACGTCCTGACTTTC
CDR3 protein: CASSAPSSGANVLTF
D gene: .
J gene: TRBJ2-6
clone size: few
V gene: TRBV5-1

CDR3 DNA: TGCGCCAGCAGCGAAAGGGCTGTGAACACTGAAGCTTTCTTT
CDR3 protein: CASSERAVNTEAFF
D gene: .
J gene: TRBJ1-1
clone size: .
V gene: TRBV5-1

CDR3 DNA: TGTGCCAGCAGCACTCAGACAGGGTACCAAGAGACCCAGTACTTC
CDR3 protein: CASSTQTGYQETQYF
D gene: TRBD1
J gene: TRBJ2-5
clone size: .
V gene: TRBV7-6

CDR3 DNA: TGCGCCAGCAGCCGGACTAGCGGGGGGGTAGGGGAGACCCAGTACTTC
CDR3 protein: CASSRTSGGVGETQYF
D gene: TRBD2
J gene: TRBJ2-5
clone size: few
V gene: TRBV4-1

CDR3 DNA: TGTGCCAGCAGCTTCAAAATTAACACCGGGGAGCTGTTTTTT
CDR3 protein: CASSFKINTGELFF
D gene: .
J gene: TRBJ2-2
clone size: .
V gene: TRBV7-6

CDR3 DNA: TGTGCCAGCAGTTACGGTAGACAGGGGGCAGACATTCAGTACTTC
CDR3 protein: CASSYGRQGADIQYF
D gene: TRBD1
J gene: TRBJ2-4
clone size: few
V gene: TRBV6-5

CDR3 DNA: TGTGCCAGCAGTGAACCCAGGGGGACAGGGGGCAATGAGCAGTTCTTC
CDR3 protein: CASSEPRGTGGNEQFF
D gene: TRBD1
J gene: TRBJ2-1
clone size: .
V gene: TRBV2

CDR3 DNA: TGTGCCAGCAGTTTAGAGGGGAGCTATGGCTACACCTTC
CDR3 protein: CASSLEGSYGYTF
D gene: .
J gene: TRBJ1-2
clone size: few
V gene: TRBV12-3/TRBV12-4

CDR3 DNA: TGCGCCAGAAGCCGGGACAGGTGCTACGAGCAGTACTTC
CDR3 protein: CARSRDRCYEQYF
D gene: TRBD1
J gene: TRBJ2-7
clone size: few
V gene: TRBV5-1

CDR3 DNA: TGCGCCAGCACGGGGACTAGCGGGGCAGAGACCCAGTACTTC
CDR3 protein: CASTGTSGAETQYF
D gene: TRBD2
J gene: TRBJ2-5
clone size: many
V gene: TRBV5-1

CDR3 DNA: TGCAGTGCTAGAGATGTGAACAGAGCGTACCAAGAGACCCAGTACTTC
CDR3 protein: CSARDVNRAYQETQYF
D gene: .
J gene: TRBJ2-5
clone size: .
V gene: TRBV20-1

CDR3 DNA: TGTGCCATCACACCGGGAGGGGTGAACACCGGGGAGCTGTTTTTT
CDR3 protein: CAITPGGVNTGELFF
D gene: TRBD2
J gene: TRBJ2-2
clone size: few
V gene: TRBV28

CDR3 DNA: TGCGCCAGCAGCTTCAGCGGGGGCAACACAGATACGCAGTATTTT
CDR3 protein: CASSFSGGNTDTQYF
D gene: TRBD2
J gene: TRBJ2-3
clone size: .
V gene: TRBV5-1

CDR3 DNA: TGTGCCAGCAGTACAGGGCCTCCTAACTATGGCTACACCTTC
CDR3 protein: CASSTGPPNYGYTF
D gene: .
J gene: TRBJ1-2
clone size: .
V gene: TRBV11-2

CDR3 DNA: TGCGCCAGCAGCTTGGTTGGCGCGGGCGATGAGCAGTTCTTC
CDR3 protein: CASSLVGAGDEQFF
D gene: .
J gene: TRBJ2-1
clone size: many
V gene: TRBV5-1

CDR3 DNA: TGTGCCAGCTCGGCCGGGACAGGGAAAGGAAGTGAAAAACTGTTTTTT
CDR3 protein: CASSAGTGKGSEKLFF
D gene: TRBD1
J gene: TRBJ1-4
clone size: few
V gene: TRBV18

CDR3 DNA: TGTGCCAGCAGTTCCCTCAACTTGAACACTGAAGCTTTCTTT
CDR3 protein: CASSSLNLNTEAFF
D gene: .
J gene: TRBJ1-1
clone size: .
V gene: TRBV6-2/TRBV6-3

CDR3 DNA: TGTGCCAGCAGAAAGGCTAGCGGATACAATGAGCAGTTCTTC
CDR3 protein: CASRKASGYNEQFF
D gene: TRBD2
J gene: TRBJ2-1
clone size: .
V gene: TRBV7-9

CDR3 DNA: TGCAGTGCTAGTCCGGGGGCTGGAAACACCATATATTTT
CDR3 protein: CSASPGAGNTIYF
D gene: .
J gene: TRBJ1-3
clone size: .
V gene: TRBV20-1

CDR3 DNA: TGTGCCAGCAGTCCCGGGACAGGGGGCTACAATGAGCAGTTCTTC
CDR3 protein: CASSPGTGGYNEQFF
D gene: TRBD1
J gene: TRBJ2-1
clone size: medium-sized
V gene: TRBV7-3

CDR3 DNA: TGTGCCAGCAGCTTTGCCACGAACACCGGGGAGCTGTTTTTT
CDR3 protein: CASSFATNTGELFF
D gene: .
J gene: TRBJ2-2
clone size: few
V gene: TRBV7-9

CDR3 DNA: TGTGCCAGCAGTAAGACAGTCGGCTATGGCTACACCTTC
CDR3 protein: CASSKTVGYGYTF
D gene: .
J gene: TRBJ1-2
clone size: few
V gene: TRBV6-5

CDR3 DNA: TGTGCCAGCAGTTTACGGATCTTCGGCGGGACTGAAGCTTTCTTT
CDR3 protein: CASSLRIFGGTEAFF
D gene: .
J gene: TRBJ1-1
clone size: once
V gene: TRBV28

CDR3 DNA: TGTGCCAGCTCCGGGGGACTAGCGGAAAACCCAGGCGATGAGCAGTTCTTC
CDR3 protein: CASSGGLAENPGDEQFF
D gene: TRBD2
J gene: TRBJ2-1
clone size: .
V gene: TRBV2

CDR3 DNA: TGTGCCAGCTATACGCTGACCTATGGCTACACCTTC
CDR3 protein: CASYTLTYGYTF
D gene: .
J gene: TRBJ1-2
clone size: few
V gene: TRBV6-5

CDR3 DNA: TGTGCCAGTATTTCTGGAGGAGGGGATGAGCAGTTCTTC
CDR3 protein: CASISGGGDEQFF
D gene: .
J gene: TRBJ2-1
clone size: .
V gene: TRBV19

CDR3 DNA: TGCAGTGCTAGAGATCTGGCCCTGGGGTTC
CDR3 protein: CSARDLALGF
D gene: .
J gene: TRBJ2-5
clone size: few
V gene: TRBV20-1

CDR3 DNA: TGTGCCAGCAGTGAAGACAGGCGGATGACCGGGGAGCTGTTTTTT
CDR3 protein: CASSEDRRMTGELFF
D gene: .
J gene: TRBJ2-2
clone size: few
V gene: TRBV6-1

CDR3 DNA: TGTGCCAGCAGGGTGACAGGGGGCAATGGCTACACCTTC
CDR3 protein: CASRVTGGNGYTF
D gene: TRBD1
J gene: TRBJ1-2
clone size: few
V gene: TRBV12-3/TRBV12-4

CDR3 DNA: TGCGCCAGCAGCCAAGATCTCTTTAGCACAGATACGCAGTATTTT
CDR3 protein: CASSQDLFSTDTQYF
D gene: .
J gene: TRBJ2-3
clone size: .
V gene: TRBV4-3

CDR3 DNA: TGTGCCAGCAGCTTAGGGACAGACCCAACTAATGAAAAACTGTTTTTT
CDR3 protein: CASSLGTDPTNEKLFF
D gene: .
J gene: TRBJ1-4
clone size: .
V gene: TRBV7-2

CDR3 DNA: TGCGCCAGCAGCTTCCCAGAGGGTGAGCAGTTCTTC
CDR3 protein: CASSFPEGEQFF
D gene: .
J gene: TRBJ2-1
clone size: .
V gene: TRBV5-1

CDR3 DNA: TGTGCCAGCAGCCAAGGCCGGGGGTGGAAGTACTTC
CDR3 protein: CASSQGRGWKYF
D gene: .
J gene: TRBJ2-7
clone size: many
V gene: TRBV14

CDR3 DNA: TGCAGCGTTGCGACGGGACTCATGAACACTGAAGCTTTCTTT
CDR3 protein: CSVATGLMNTEAFF
D gene: .
J gene: TRBJ1-1
clone size: few
V gene: TRBV29-1

CDR3 DNA: TGTGCCAGCAGGATGCTAGGAGCGGGAACAGATACGCAGTATTTT
CDR3 protein: CASRMLGAGTDTQYF
D gene: TRBD2
J gene: TRBJ2-3
clone size: few
V gene: TRBV5-6

CDR3 DNA: TGTGCCAGCAGCCAGACAGGGGGCACTGAAGCTTTCTTT
CDR3 protein: CASSQTGGTEAFF
D gene: TRBD1
J gene: TRBJ1-1
clone size: few
V gene: TRBV7-3

CDR3 DNA: TGTGCCAGCAGCTACCGGACAGGGGGGAAGTATTTT
CDR3 protein: CASSYRTGGKYF
D gene: TRBD1
J gene: TRBJ2-3
clone size: few
V gene: TRBV7-2

CDR3 DNA: TGTGCCAGCAGGGAACAGGGTGGAGAGACCCAGTACTTC
CDR3 protein: CASREQGGETQYF
D gene: .
J gene: TRBJ2-5
clone size: many
V gene: TRBV12-3/TRBV12-4

CDR3 DNA: TGTGCCAGCAGCTTAATGGGCGGGGGGCCCACAGATACGCAGTATTTT
CDR3 protein: CASSLMGGGPTDTQYF
D gene: TRBD2
J gene: TRBJ2-3
clone size: .
V gene: TRBV7-3

CDR3 DNA: TGTGCCAGCAGCTTTACCGTTAACCCAGATTCATATGGCTACACCTTC
CDR3 protein: CASSFTVNPDSYGYTF
D gene: .
J gene: TRBJ1-2
clone size: many
V gene: TRBV7-2

CDR3 DNA: TGTGCCAGCAGCCACGGACCATTAGGCGAAAACATTCAGTACTTC
CDR3 protein: CASSHGPLGENIQYF
D gene: .
J gene: TRBJ2-4
clone size: few
V gene: TRBV7-9

CDR3 DNA: TGCGCCAGCAGCCAAGGGGACCAACAGGGAAGGATGGAGACCCAGTACTTC
CDR3 protein: CASSQGDQQGRMETQYF
D gene: .
J gene: TRBJ2-5
clone size: .
V gene: TRBV4-1

CDR3 DNA: TGTGCCAGCAGCAGTATAGCGAGCAATCAGCCCCAGCATTTT
CDR3 protein: CASSSIASNQPQHF
D gene: .
J gene: TRBJ1-5
clone size: .
V gene: TRBV21-1